Listed below are T cell receptor beta chains from one sample, sequenced in a study of T cells in Graves' hyperthyroidism and ophthalmopathy. TCRdb ran MiXCR on the multiplex PCR reads and lists one entry per CDR3 protein. This table holds 550,000 to 650,000 distinct CDR3 sequences, approximately 14% found once. Specimen: blood. The receptor source for this set is a woman aged 40-49 years with Graves' hyperthyroidism. The CDR3 runs from the conserved cysteine through the conserved F or W. The order of the fields is CDR3 protein, CDR3 DNA, J gene, clone size, D gene, V gene. A D gene is named only where the DNA matches it firmly. Not all rows give a size; the values are once, few, many and, for expanded clones, a class.

CASSPAARQGPYEQYF	TGTGCCAGCTCACCAGCGGCGCGACAGGGACCCTACGAGCAGTACTTC	TRBJ2-7	few	TRBD1	TRBV18
CAWREAQGASQFYTF	TGTGCCTGGAGGGAAGCACAGGGGGCATCCCAGTTCTACACCTTC	TRBJ1-2	NA	TRBD1	TRBV30
CASRPGQGAFNYGYTF	TGTGCCAGCAGACCGGGACAGGGGGCTTTTAACTATGGCTACACCTTC	TRBJ1-2	few	TRBD1	TRBV27
CSASDRVEEKLFF	TGCAGTGCTTCGGACAGGGTCGAAGAAAAACTGTTTTTT	TRBJ1-4	many	TRBD1	TRBV20-1
CASSLFFNTGELFF	TGCGCCAGCAGCTTGTTCTTCAACACCGGGGAGCTGTTTTTT	TRBJ2-2	few	NA	TRBV5-1
CASSLAGRGSRATNEKLFF	TGTGCCAGCAGCTTAGCTGGCAGAGGGTCGAGAGCAACTAATGAAAAACTGTTTTTT	TRBJ1-4	few	NA	TRBV7-8
CASSQDWTGRTQYF	TGTGCCAGCAGCCAAGACTGGACAGGAAGAACCCAGTACTTC	TRBJ2-5	many	TRBD1	TRBV3-1
CASSISGTQEKLFF	TGTGCCAGCAGTATCTCCGGGACGCAAGAAAAACTGTTTTTT	TRBJ1-4	many	NA	TRBV6-1
CASSQDRTLMFSGANVLTF	TGTGCCAGCAGCCAGGACAGGACGCTTATGTTTTCTGGGGCCAACGTCCTGACTTTC	TRBJ2-6	many	TRBD1	TRBV28
CASSRDYMSSYEQYF	TGTGCCAGCAGTCGAGACTATATGAGCTCCTACGAGCAGTACTTC	TRBJ2-7	many	NA	TRBV3-1
CSGLRGLGTEAFF	TGCAGCGGGCTAAGGGGTTTGGGCACTGAAGCTTTCTTC	TRBJ1-1	few	NA	TRBV29-1
CASSDYSCPIYEQYF	TGTGCCAGCAGTGATTATAGTTGTCCAATCTACGAGCAGTACTTC	TRBJ2-7	NA	NA	TRBV6-4
CASSPRKGETGELFF	TGTGCCAGTAGTCCACGAAAGGGGGAAACCGGGGAGCTGTTTTTT	TRBJ2-2	NA	NA	TRBV19
CASSFQTGGTDTQYF	TGCGCCAGCAGCTTTCAGACAGGGGGCACAGATACGCAGTATTTT	TRBJ2-3	many	TRBD1	TRBV5-1
CASRRQGEGDTQYF	TGCGCCAGCAGAAGACAGGGGGAAGGAGATACGCAGTATTTT	TRBJ2-3	many	TRBD1	TRBV5-1
CSATDTTYPYEQYF	TGCAGTGCTACGGACACCACCTACCCCTACGAGCAGTACTTC	TRBJ2-7	many	NA	TRBV20-1
CAWRHVATGQYF	TGTGCCTGGAGACACGTTGCGACTGGGCAGTACTTC	TRBJ2-7	many	NA	TRBV30
CASSRTSGKSPGANVLTF	TGTGCCAGCAGCAGAACTAGCGGGAAATCACCTGGGGCCAACGTCCTGACTTTC	TRBJ2-6	many	TRBD2	TRBV2
CASSLAQGILTF	TGTGCCAGCAGTCTAGCCCAGGGCATCCTGACTTTC	TRBJ2-6	many	NA	TRBV3-1
CASSEQRERNNEQFF	TGTGCCAGCAGTGAACAGCGGGAGAGGAACAATGAGCAGTTCTTC	TRBJ2-1	many	TRBD2	TRBV2
CASSSGTGFYGYTF	TGTGCCAGCAGCAGCGGGACAGGGTTCTATGGCTACACCTTC	TRBJ1-2	NA	TRBD1	TRBV6-1
CASSQDDSAISGELFF	TGTGCCAGCAGCCAAGATGATTCGGCAATAAGCGGGGAGCTGTTTTTT	TRBJ2-2	NA	NA	TRBV3-1
CASSAAYSSYEQYF	TGCGCCAGCAGCGCCGCCTATAGCTCCTACGAGCAGTACTTC	TRBJ2-7	many	NA	TRBV10-2
CASSLGISEAFF	TGTGCCAGCAGTTTAGGGATTTCTGAAGCTTTCTTT	TRBJ1-1	many	NA	TRBV12-3/TRBV12-4
CASSLSTATNTGELFF	TGTGCCAGCAGCTTATCGACAGCTACGAACACCGGGGAGCTGTTTTTT	TRBJ2-2	many	NA	TRBV4-2
CAWKGPAAYEQYF	TGTGCCTGGAAGGGCCCAGCGGCCTACGAGCAGTACTTC	TRBJ2-7	many	NA	TRBV30
CSARKAGGLNEQFF	TGCAGTGCTAGGAAAGCGGGAGGTCTTAATGAGCAGTTCTTC	TRBJ2-1	many	TRBD2	TRBV20-1
CATLNNRDHEKLFF	TGTGCCACCCTGAATAACAGGGATCACGAAAAACTGTTTTTT	TRBJ1-4	NA	NA	TRBV6-2/TRBV6-3
CASSTSGSIDNEQFF	TGTGCCAGCAGTACGAGCGGGAGTATCGACAATGAGCAGTTCTTC	TRBJ2-1	many	TRBD2	TRBV28
CAHGSSYNEQFF	TGTGCTCACGGGAGCTCCTACAATGAGCAGTTCTTC	TRBJ2-1	NA	NA	TRBV6-1
CSVSSVGGSPTDTQYF	TGCAGCGTCAGCTCCGTAGGGGGGTCCCCCACAGATACGCAGTATTTT	TRBJ2-3	many	NA	TRBV29-1
CASSSERTSYEQYF	TGTGCCAGCAGCTCAGAGAGGACCTCCTACGAGCAGTACTTC	TRBJ2-7	few	NA	TRBV11-2
CSAISGGGGVYEQYF	TGCAGTGCTATATCCGGAGGTGGGGGGGTGTACGAGCAGTACTTC	TRBJ2-7	NA	TRBD2	TRBV20-1
CASSLAVGSENEQFF	TGTGCCAGCAGCCTCGCGGTAGGGTCGGAGAATGAGCAGTTCTTC	TRBJ2-1	many	NA	TRBV11-3
CASTGDRGPYEQYF	TGTGCCAGCACGGGGGACAGGGGTCCATACGAGCAGTACTTC	TRBJ2-7	many	TRBD1	TRBV2
CASSRGTGFSYEQYF	TGTGCCAGCAGCCGGGGGACAGGCTTCTCCTACGAGCAGTACTTC	TRBJ2-7	NA	TRBD1	TRBV12-3/TRBV12-4
CASSTPTSGRIGEQYF	TGTGCCAGCAGTACCCCGACTAGCGGGAGAATTGGCGAGCAGTACTTC	TRBJ2-7	many	TRBD2	TRBV28
CASSFDRNYGYTF	TGTGCCAGCTCCTTTGACCGAAACTATGGCTACACCTTC	TRBJ1-2	many	NA	TRBV18
CASRLRDLSETQYF	TGTGCCAGCAGGCTGAGGGACTTAAGCGAGACCCAGTACTTC	TRBJ2-5	many	NA	TRBV28